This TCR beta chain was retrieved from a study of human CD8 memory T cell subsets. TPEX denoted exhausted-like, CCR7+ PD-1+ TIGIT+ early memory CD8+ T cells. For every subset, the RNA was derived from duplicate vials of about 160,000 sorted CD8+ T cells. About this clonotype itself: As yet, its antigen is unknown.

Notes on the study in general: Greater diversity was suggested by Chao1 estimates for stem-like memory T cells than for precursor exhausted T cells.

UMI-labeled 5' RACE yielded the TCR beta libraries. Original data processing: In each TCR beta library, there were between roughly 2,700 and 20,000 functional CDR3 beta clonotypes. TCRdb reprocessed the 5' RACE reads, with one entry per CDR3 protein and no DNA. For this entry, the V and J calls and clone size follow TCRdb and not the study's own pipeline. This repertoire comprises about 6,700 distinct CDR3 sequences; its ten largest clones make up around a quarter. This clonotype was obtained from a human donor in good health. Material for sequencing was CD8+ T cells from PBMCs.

CDR3 region: CASSLAGSSYNEQFF. The chain joins TRBV7-3 to TRBJ2-1. The CDR3 runs to 15 residues. Germline CDR1 reads SGHTA; CDR2 reads FQGTGA. Complete variable domain (other parts from reference TRBV7-3 and TRBJ2-1): GAGVSQTPSNKVTEKGKYVELRCDPISGHTALYWYRQSLGQGPEFLIYFQGTGAADDSGLPNDRFFAVRPEGSVSTLKIQRTERGDSAVYLCASSLAGSSYNEQFFGPGTRLTVL.